The 21 T cell receptor beta chains below all came from one sample that was sequenced in a study of blood T cell repertoires in COVID-19 (dated by TCRdb to the early 2020s). The library was built by means of the immunoSEQ multiplex PCR assay. Imported from immuneACCESS, the table was reduced by TCRdb to in-frame sequences with V and J called. These copies leave out some clones; in studies compared against another copy, an unresolved V gene accounts for under half, and the cause of the remainder is not known. For this sample the table gives 490,000 or so clones, of which roughly nine tenths were detected only once. Roughly 8.5% of the sample is taken by the ten largest. Specimen: PBMCs or T cells enriched from blood (not recorded which). These receptors originate from a woman aged 55-69 years who had recovered from COVID-19.

The rearrangement links TRBV4-1 to TRBJ1-4; D perhaps matches TRBD1 (6 bases). Germline assignment: CDR1 MGHRA and CDR2 YSYEKL. The V gene lost 5 bases and the J gene lost 6 bases, with 16 bases spanning the gap. The CDR3 totals 15 residues. Written as DNA, the CDR3 is TGCGCCAGCAGCAAATTGACAGGAGCTGATGAAAAACTGTTTTTT. Its translation is CASSKLTGADEKLFF.

The V gene is TRBV5-1, the J gene TRBJ1-1; the D gene is possibly TRBD1 (6 bases). Germline V gene lookup returns CDR1 SGHRS and CDR2 YFSETQ. CDR3 length equals 13 residues. The V end was cut by 6 bases, the J end by 3 bases, with 12 bases between. This CDR3 reads CASTRQDYTEAFF. DNA for the CDR3: TGCGCCAGCACCCGACAGGACTACACTGAAGCTTTCTTT.

This sequence joins TRBV5-6 and TRBJ1-2; tentative D call: TRBD1 (5 bases). This CDR3 has 15 amino acids. CDR1 is SGHDT and CDR2 is YYEEEE in the germline V gene. Trimming left V 3 bases short and J 2 bases short, with 14 bases between. In DNA, the CDR3 is TGTGCCAGCAGCTCCCTGACAGAAAACAACTATGGCTACACCTTC. Translating it yields CASSSLTENNYGYTF.

The chain is built from TRBV10-3 and TRBJ1-1, with D hard to call. Per the germline V gene, CDR1 is ENHRY and CDR2 is SYGVKD. Trimming pared 8 bases from V and 1 base from J, leaving 11 bases between. CDR3 length: 13 amino acids. The chain's CDR3 is CAIGSDTNTEAFF. The DNA for the CDR3 is TGTGCCATCGGTTCAGACACGAACACTGAAGCTTTCTTT.

The J gene is TRBJ1-3, the V gene TRBV19; the match to TRBD1 covers 8 bases. Germline V lookup: CDR1 LNHDA, CDR2 SQIVND (reference sequence). V shed 5 bases, J shed 6 bases, and the junction held 6 bases outside the gene matches. CDR3 length equals 14 residues. CDR3 bases: TGTGCCAGTAGTTCGGGACAGGTTTCAAACACCATATATTTT. This sequence encodes CASSSGQVSNTIYF.

The rearrangement links TRBV24-1 to TRBJ2-1; D might be TRBD2 (5 bases). Germline CDR1 reads KGHDR; CDR2 reads SFDVKD. The CDR3 runs 14 residues. V was trimmed by 8 bases and J by 1 base, leaving 11 bases between them. This CDR3 is CATNTRGSYNEQFF. DNA for the CDR3: TGTGCCACCAACACTCGGGGATCCTACAATGAGCAGTTCTTC.

The V call is TRBV6-5, the J call TRBJ2-5; TRBD1 aligns across 7 bases. Germline CDR1 MNHEY, CDR2 SVGAGI. With V trimmed by 6 bases and J by 5 bases, 6 bases remained unmatched. The CDR3 runs 13 residues. CDR3 protein: CASRRQGRETQYF. Here the CDR3 DNA reads TGTGCCAGCAGAAGACAGGGCCGGGAGACCCAGTACTTC.

CDR3 coding DNA: TGTGCCAGCAGCCACACTCACTTGGGCTACACCTTC. Translation: CASSHTHLGYTF. The chain combines TRBV14 with TRBJ1-2, with no clear D. V lost 3 bases and J lost 8, with 10 bases in between. The germline gives CDR1 SGHDN, CDR2 FVKESK. The CDR3 totals 12 residues.

This clone has only one observation. The V and J genes are TRBV18 and TRBJ1-1; weak D call: TRBD1 (6 bases). The CDR3 has 14 residues. Trimming took 0 bases from V and 2 from J, leaving 7 bases between them. The germline V gene encodes CDR1 KGHSH and CDR2 LQKENI. The CDR3 nucleotides are TGTGCCAGCTCACCACCGGACAGCAACACTGAAGCTTTCTTT. Amino acid sequence: CASSPPDSNTEAFF.

The chain uses TRBV5-1 and TRBJ2-3; D possibly corresponds to TRBD1 (6 bases). V was trimmed by 4 bases and J by 3 bases, leaving 12 bases between them. CDR3 size: 14 residues. Germline V gives CDR1 SGHRS, CDR2 YFSETQ. The CDR3 is CASSKTGMTDTQYF. The CDR3 coding sequence is TGCGCCAGCAGCAAGACAGGAATGACAGATACGCAGTATTTT.

V and J are TRBV9 and TRBJ1-1, with unresolved D. V gave up 7 bases and J gave up 4 bases, with 14 bases separating them. This CDR3 spans 13 amino acids. Germline CDR1 is SGDLS and CDR2 is YYNGEE. The CDR3 loop is CASGKEGSTEAFF. In DNA, the CDR3 is TGTGCCAGCGGAAAGGAGGGAAGCACTGAAGCTTTCTTT.

The rearrangement joins TRBV4-1 to TRBJ2-3; possible D gene TRBD2, 5 bases. Germline V gene data show CDR1 as MGHRA and CDR2 as YSYEKL. The CDR3 length is 13 residues. V was shortened by 1 base and J by 5 bases, with 7 bases between the two germline ends. The chain's CDR3 is CASSQVSEDTQYF. CDR3 bases: TGCGCCAGCAGCCAAGTTAGCGAAGATACGCAGTATTTT.

This chain connects TRBV18 to TRBJ1-4; perhaps TRBD1 as D (6 bases). The CDR3 loop spans 15 amino acids. With 6 bases removed from V and 0 bases from J, the gap between germline ends came to 11 bases. Germline V CDR1 and CDR2: KGHSH, LQKENI. The CDR3 region has the DNA TGTGCCAGCTCCCTTGGGGACACAACTAATGAAAAACTGTTTTTT. Amino acids: CASSLGDTTNEKLFF.

The chain has TRBV9 and TRBJ1-4, with D possibly TRBD1 on 6 matching bases. V lost 0 bases and J 8 bases, leaving 14 bases between the germline ends. Germline V lookup: CDR1 SGDLS, CDR2 YYNGEE. The CDR3 loop spans 15 amino acids. Written as DNA, the CDR3 is TGTGCCAGCAGCGTAGGGGCAGGGGTTGGGGAAAAACTGTTTTTT. This gives the protein CASSVGAGVGEKLFF.

This chain's CDR3 is CASGQNTEAFF. CDR3 sequence (DNA): TGCGCCAGCGGCCAGAACACTGAAGCTTTCTTT. The chain has TRBV5-1 and TRBJ1-1; D unclear. Per the germline V gene, CDR1 is SGHRS and CDR2 is YFSETQ. Trimming shortened V by 7 bases and J by 1 base, and 5 bases separated the two germline ends. The CDR3 contains 11 residues.

The count of this clone is one. The chain links TRBV5-6 to TRBJ2-1; 9 nucleotides agree with TRBD2. Losses at the gene ends were 0 bases for V and 8 bases for J; bases not matched to a gene: 12. CDR1 is SGHDT and CDR2 is YYEEEE in the germline V gene. The CDR3 consists of 17 residues. CDR3 sequence (DNA): TGTGCCAGCAGCTTGGCCGGACGGGTAGCGGGGGTCGATGAGCAGTTCTTC. This codes for CASSLAGRVAGVDEQFF. The entire variable domain, with the rest obtained from reference TRBV5-6 and TRBJ2-1, is as follows: DAGVTQSPTHLIKTRGQQVTLRCSPKSGHDTVSWYQQALGQGPQFIFQYYEEEERQRGNFPDRFSGHQFPNYSSELNVNALLLGDSALYLCASSLAGRVAGVDEQFFGPGTRLTVL.

The chain is built from TRBV9 and TRBJ2-3; 7 nucleotides agree with TRBD2. Germline V gives CDR1 SGDLS, CDR2 YYNGEE. V lost 1 base to trimming and J lost 8 bases; unmatched junction nucleotides: 4. The CDR3 covers 13 residues. CDR3 DNA: TGTGCCAGCAGCGTAACTAGCGAAGTTACGCAGTATTTT. Translation: CASSVTSEVTQYF. Using reference TRBV9 and TRBJ2-3 for the parts outside the CDR3, the full variable domain is DSGVTQTPKHLITATGQRVTLRCSPRSGDLSVYWYQQSLDQGLQFLIQYYNGEERAKGNILERFSAQQFPDLHSELNLSSLELGDSALYFCASSVTSEVTQYFGPGTRLTVL.

The rearrangement uses TRBV5-1 and TRBJ1-6; 7 bases align to TRBD1. V shed 3 bases and J 5 bases; nucleotides not matched to a gene: 5. CDR3 length equals 15 residues. The germline CDR1 and CDR2 sequences are SGHRS and YFSETQ. CDR3 DNA sequence: TGCGCCAGCAGCTCGACAGGGAATGATAATTCACCCCTCCACTTT. It encodes CASSSTGNDNSPLHF.

V is TRBV19 and J is TRBJ1-2, with a possible D match to TRBD1 (5 bases). Trimming shortened V by 0 bases and J by 6 bases, and 11 bases separated the two germline ends. Per the germline V gene, CDR1 is LNHDA and CDR2 is SQIVND (reference sequence). This CDR3 has 14 residues. CDR3 loop: CASSIDRGDHGYTF. The CDR3, as DNA: TGTGCCAGTAGTATAGATCGGGGGGATCATGGCTACACCTTC.

The genes are TRBV2 and TRBJ1-6, with TRBD1 as a possible D gene (5 bases). Looked up from germline, CDR1 is SNHLY and CDR2 is FYNNEI. V lost 4 bases and J lost 8, with 12 bases in between. The CDR3 is 14 amino acids. The CDR3 DNA reads TGTGCCAGCAGTGCTGGGGGAGGTGATTCACCCCTCCACTTT. It yields the protein CASSAGGGDSPLHF.

The J gene is TRBJ2-5, the V gene TRBV2, with a possible D match to TRBD2 (7 bases). The CDR3 loop spans 15 amino acids. The V gene lost 5 bases and the J gene lost 1 base, with 14 bases spanning the gap. Germline-derived CDR1 and CDR2 are SNHLY and FYNNEI. In nucleotides, the CDR3 is TGTGCCAGCAGTAAGGCGGGGGCCAGCCAAGAGACCCAGTACTTC. Amino acids: CASSKAGASQETQYF.